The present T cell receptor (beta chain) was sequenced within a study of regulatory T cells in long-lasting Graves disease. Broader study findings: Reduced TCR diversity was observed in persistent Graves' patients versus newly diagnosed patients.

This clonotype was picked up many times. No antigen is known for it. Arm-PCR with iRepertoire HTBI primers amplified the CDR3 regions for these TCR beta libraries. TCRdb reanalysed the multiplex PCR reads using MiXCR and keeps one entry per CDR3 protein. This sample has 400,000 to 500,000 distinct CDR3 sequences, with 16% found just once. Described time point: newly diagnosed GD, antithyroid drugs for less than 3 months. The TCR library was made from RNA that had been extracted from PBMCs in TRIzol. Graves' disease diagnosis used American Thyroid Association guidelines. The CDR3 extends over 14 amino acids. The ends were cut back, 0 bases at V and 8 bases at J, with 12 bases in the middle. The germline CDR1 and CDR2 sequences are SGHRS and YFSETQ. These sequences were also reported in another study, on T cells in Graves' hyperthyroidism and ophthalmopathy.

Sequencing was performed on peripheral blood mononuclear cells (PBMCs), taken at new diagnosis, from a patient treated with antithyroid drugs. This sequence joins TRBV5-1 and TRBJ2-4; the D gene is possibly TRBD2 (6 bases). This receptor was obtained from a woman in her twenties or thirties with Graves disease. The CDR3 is CASSLVGGEDIQYF. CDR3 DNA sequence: TGCGCCAGCAGCTTGGTTGGAGGGGAGGACATTCAGTACTTC.